The next 28 T cell receptor beta chains were all read from a single sample in a study of Graves' ophthalmopathy and Graves' hyperthyroidism. RNA transcripts yielded amplified TCR beta CDR3 regions. RT-PCR was first run with HTBI primers, then multiplex PCR in a second round. A single record per CDR3 protein comes from TCRdb applying MiXCR to the multiplex PCR reads. The sample yields over 450,000 distinct CDR3 sequences, over 13% seen once. Specimen: blood. The receptors originated from a young woman with Graves' ophthalmopathy.

This clonotype was seen a handful of times. CDR3 bases: TGTGCCTGGAGTGCCGACTTCGGGGCCAGGGGCTTCGAGACCCAGTACTTC. Protein product: CAWSADFGARGFETQYF. This rearrangement joins TRBV30 to TRBJ2-5; D might be TRBD1 (6 bases). The CDR3 has 17 residues. The V gene lost 1 base and the J gene lost 5 bases, with 23 bases spanning the gap. CDR1 and CDR2 from the germline V gene are GTSNPN and SVGIG (reference sequence).

This clonotype was found many times. The rearrangement links TRBV5-1 to TRBJ1-1, with D perhaps TRBD1 (5 bases). The CDR3 runs 16 residues. With 0 bases removed from V and 7 bases from J, the gap between germline ends came to 19 bases. Germline CDR1 SGHRS, CDR2 YFSETQ. CDR3 residues: CASSLGPIRDLIEAFF. The CDR3 DNA reads TGCGCCAGCAGCTTGGGTCCTATCCGGGACCTAATTGAAGCTTTCTTT.

Comments on this clonotype: A read error may produce the germline difference seen at one junction end. The V call is TRBV15, the J call TRBJ1-1; TRBD1 might be the D (5 bases). Germline-derived CDR1 and CDR2 are LNHNV and YYDKDF (reference sequence). CDR3 length: 13 residues. CDR3 protein: CATSSDWGGEAFF. The CDR3 DNA reads TGTGCCACTAGCAGTGATTGGGGGGGTGAAGCTTTCTTT.

This clonotype showed up just a few times. CDR3 region: CASSQSGISPLHF. The DNA of the CDR3 is TGTGCCAGCAGCCAATCAGGGATTTCACCCCTCCACTTT. The chain recombines TRBV3-1 with TRBJ1-6; D possibly corresponds to TRBD1 (5 bases). There are 13 residues in the CDR3. Trimming stripped 2 bases from V and 9 bases from J, with 8 bases between. Germline lookup yields CDR1 LGHDT and CDR2 YNNKEL (reference sequence).

This clonotype appeared many times. The chain recombines TRBV19 with TRBJ1-1; possible D gene TRBD1, 6 bases. Germline CDR1 and CDR2: LNHDA and SQIVND (reference sequence). The CDR3 is 12 residues long. The ends were cut back, 9 bases at V and 11 bases at J, with 19 bases in the middle. Here the CDR3 DNA reads TGTGCCAGCAGTGGTGACAGGCGGGTCGCTTTCTTT. Encoded protein: CASSGDRRVAFF.

This clonotype was seen more than once but under ten times. V and J are TRBV19 and TRBJ2-6; D is unresolved. The V end was cut by 6 bases, the J end by 2 bases, with 8 bases between. This CDR3 is 14 amino acids long. CDR1 is LNHDA, CDR2 SQIVND, per germline (reference sequence). CDR3 protein: CASRAPAGANVLTF. Here the CDR3 DNA reads TGTGCCAGTAGAGCCCCGGCTGGGGCCAACGTCCTGACTTTC.

This clonotype was seen many times. The rearrangement uses TRBV28 and TRBJ1-1; TRBD1 is a possible D gene (5 bases). The germline CDR1 and CDR2 sequences are MDHEN and SYDVKM. The ends were cut back, 0 bases at V and 0 bases at J, with 8 bases in the middle. The CDR3 runs to 15 residues. CDR3 nucleotides: TGTGCCAGCAGTTTATGGGGGGAGGTGAACACTGAAGCTTTCTTT. Amino acids: CASSLWGEVNTEAFF.

A note on this clonotype: The germline gene is not matched at one end of the junction; a read error may be the cause. The V gene is TRBV12-3 or TRBV12-4, the J gene TRBJ1-2; TRBD1 agrees at 7 bases. CDR3 length: 14 amino acids. The CDR3 nucleotides are TGTGCCAGCAGTTTAATTGGCCAACGAGGGGGCTACGCCTTC. As protein: CASSLIGQRGGYAF.

This clonotype was seen a few times. This chain connects TRBV4-3 to TRBJ1-1, with unresolved D. This CDR3 has 13 amino acids. V gave up 0 bases and J gave up 2 bases, with 4 bases separating them. Germline CDR1 LGHNA, CDR2 YSLEER. CDR3 DNA: TGCGCCAGCAGCCAAGATTTTAACACTGAAGCTTTCTTT. This codes for CASSQDFNTEAFF.

This clonotype was seen more than once but under ten times. CDR3 in DNA: TGTGCCAGCAGTTTTGGGGCAGGGGCCTACGAGCAGTACTTC. This codes for CASSFGAGAYEQYF. The V gene is TRBV12-3 or TRBV12-4, the J gene TRBJ2-7, with D perhaps matching TRBD1 (6 bases). V lost 3 bases to trimming and J lost 2 bases, with 11 bases between them. The CDR3 is 14 residues long.

The table lists this clonotype with many counts. The gene calls are TRBV6-2 or TRBV6-3 and TRBJ2-4; D may be TRBD1 (5 bases). Between the trimmed V and J ends, which lost 7 bases and 3 bases, there was a span of 16 bases. Germline V CDR1 and CDR2: MNHEY, SVGEGT. This CDR3 is built from 15 residues. DNA of the CDR3: TGTGCCAGCAAGGGCGAAGGGGCGTACAAAAACATTCAGTACTTC. This encodes CASKGEGAYKNIQYF.

This chain connects TRBV11-1 to TRBJ2-5, with D possibly being TRBD2 (6 bases). Trimming stripped 5 bases from V and 1 base from J, with 11 bases between. CDR3 length equals 14 residues. Per the germline V gene, CDR1 is SGHAT and CDR2 is FQDESV (reference sequence). The CDR3 DNA sequence: TGTGCCAGCAGCGGTTGGGACTTCCAAGAGACCCAGTACTTC. As protein: CASSGWDFQETQYF.

This clonotype showed up many times. The chain recombines TRBV20-1 with TRBJ2-7, with D perhaps given as TRBD1 or TRBD2 (6 bases each). The CDR3 spans 12 residues. The V end lost 4 bases, the J end lost 6 bases, and 13 bases lay between the germline ends. Germline assignment: CDR1 DFQATT and CDR2 SNEGSKA (reference sequence). CDR3 region: CSAMRGAGEQYF. CDR3 DNA: TGCAGTGCTATGAGGGGGGCGGGCGAGCAGTACTTC.

This clonotype has at least ten counts. This chain uses TRBV11-2 with TRBJ2-7, with D perhaps matching TRBD2 (5 bases). The CDR3 consists of 13 residues. Germline V lookup: CDR1 SGHAT, CDR2 FQNNGV. Trimming cost V 8 bases and J 3 bases, with 14 bases left between them. CDR3 loop: CASGKRLNYEQYF. In DNA form, the CDR3 reads TGTGCCAGCGGCAAGCGGCTTAACTACGAGCAGTACTTC.

This clonotype was found many times. One end of the junction does not line up with germline, which may come from a read error. The chain employs TRBV20-1 and TRBJ2-5, with TRBD1 matching 9 bases. Per the germline V gene, CDR1 is DFQATT and CDR2 is SNEGSKA (reference sequence). CDR3 size: 17 residues. The CDR3 coding sequence is TGCAATGCTAGCCAAGGGGACAGGGACATTGGGGGAGAGACCCAGTACTTC. Protein product: CNASQGDRDIGGETQYF.

The CDR3 reads CASSAPGTPDQPQHF. CDR3 DNA: TGTGCCAGCAGTGCCCCCGGGACGCCTGACCAGCCCCAGCATTTT. The genes are TRBV2 and TRBJ1-5; D possibly corresponds to TRBD1 (5 bases). The CDR3 loop spans 15 amino acids. Deletions cut 4 bases from V and 7 bases from J, with 17 bases between. Germline V CDR1 and CDR2: SNHLY, FYNNEI.

This clonotype was recorded many times. Here the CDR3 DNA reads TGTGCCAGCAGCCCCGGGCCAGGCATGGTTTTCACCTTC. It specifies CASSPGPGMVFTF. The V call is TRBV7-6, the J call TRBJ1-2, with no clear D. The CDR3 covers 13 residues. Germline V gene data show CDR1 as SGHVS and CDR2 as FNYEAQ. Trimming took off 5 bases at V and 13 bases at J, with 20 bases between the two ends. The whole variable domain, remainder taken from reference TRBV7-6 and TRBJ1-2, is GAGVSQSPRYKVTKRGQDVALRCDPISGHVSLYWYRQALGQGPEFLTYFNYEAQQDKSGLPNDRFSAERPEGSISTLTIQRTEQRDSAMYRCASSPGPGMVFTFGSGTRLTVV.

This clonotype came up many times. The genes are TRBV24-1 and TRBJ1-3; D gene uncertain. The CDR3 totals 16 residues. V gave up 0 bases and J gave up 0 bases, with 8 bases separating them. The germline gives CDR1 KGHDR, CDR2 SFDVKD. The CDR3 spells CATSDLQIHSGNTIYF. CDR3 in DNA: TGTGCCACCAGTGATTTGCAAATACACTCTGGAAACACCATATATTTT.

The chain has TRBV7-8 and TRBJ2-7, with TRBD2 identical over 11 bases. The CDR3 has 13 residues. Germline V gene data show CDR1 as SGHVS and CDR2 as FQNEAQ. V lost 9 bases to trimming and J lost 2 bases; unmatched junction nucleotides: 3. The CDR3 protein is CASGSGRAYEQYF. The CDR3 DNA sequence: TGTGCCAGTGGTAGCGGGAGGGCCTACGAGCAGTACTTC.

The V call is TRBV30, the J call TRBJ2-5; tentative D call: TRBD2 (6 bases). The CDR3 totals 15 residues. The V gene's germline CDR1 is GTSNPN and CDR2 SVGIG (reference sequence). V lost 4 bases, J lost 7 bases, and 22 bases lay in between. In nucleotides, the CDR3 is TGTGCCTGGAAGGCGGGGCTAGGCCGGAGGGGGACCCAGTACTTC. Its translation: CAWKAGLGRRGTQYF.

This clonotype was detected ten times or more. The chain joins TRBV7-8 to TRBJ2-7; D is unclear. The CDR3 spans 14 residues. Germline V lookup: CDR1 SGHVS, CDR2 FQNEAQ. Trimming pared 9 bases from V and 0 bases from J, leaving 15 bases between. CDR3 protein: CARRVNQLSYEQYF. CDR3 in DNA: TGTGCCAGGCGAGTGAATCAGCTCTCCTACGAGCAGTACTTC.

This clonotype was seen at least ten times. This chain links TRBV20-1 with TRBJ2-5, with D possibly being TRBD2 (6 bases). V was shortened by 6 bases and J by 2 bases, with 19 bases between the two germline ends. In germline, CDR1 is DFQATT, CDR2 SNEGSKA (reference sequence). The CDR3 is made up of 15 amino acids. CDR3 DNA: TGCAGTGCCCGCTCACGGGGGTTCTATCAAGAGACCCAGTACTTC. As protein: CSARSRGFYQETQYF.

This chain joins TRBV27 and TRBJ1-2; 8 nucleotides match TRBD1. CDR3 length equals 15 residues. Losses at the gene ends were 6 bases for V and 0 bases for J; bases not matched to a gene: 6. Per the germline V gene, CDR1 is MNHEY and CDR2 is SMNVEV (reference sequence). The CDR3 nucleotides read TGTGCCAGCAGGACCTCGGACAGGGCTAACTATGGCTACACCTTC. It specifies CASRTSDRANYGYTF.

The chain combines TRBV18 with TRBJ2-7; D uncertain. The CDR3 loop spans 14 amino acids. V was cut by 3 bases and J by 2 bases, with 11 bases left in between. Germline V gene lookup returns CDR1 KGHSH and CDR2 LQKENI. The CDR3 here is CASSPRTDTYEQYF. The CDR3, as DNA: TGTGCCAGCTCACCTCGGACCGATACCTACGAGCAGTACTTC.

This chain joins TRBV2 and TRBJ2-5; a weak D match, TRBD1 (5 bases). The CDR3 has 12 residues. CDR1 SNHLY and CDR2 FYNNEI come from the germline V gene. Trimming stripped 5 bases from V and 5 bases from J, with 9 bases between. CDR3 sequence: CASSWTPETQYF. CDR3 nucleotides: TGTGCCAGCAGTTGGACACCCGAGACCCAGTACTTC.

This clonotype was seen repeatedly, ten times or more. J is TRBJ1-5 and V is TRBV19; the match to TRBD1 covers 8 bases. Germline assignment: CDR1 LNHDA and CDR2 SQIVND (reference sequence). The CDR3 spans 15 residues. With 1 base clipped from V and 3 bases from J, the junction kept 2 bases outside the gene matches. The CDR3 DNA reads TGTGCCAGTAGTATAGGACAGGGGTTCAATCAGCCCCAGCATTTT. Its translation is CASSIGQGFNQPQHF.

This clonotype was seen repeatedly, ten times or more. This chain links TRBV6-5 with TRBJ2-7, with 11 bases fitting TRBD1. The trim removed 3 bases at V and 3 bases at J, leaving 7 bases unmatched. The germline V gene encodes CDR1 MNHEY and CDR2 SVGAGI. The CDR3 sequence is 16 residues long. CDR3 DNA: TGTGCCAGCAGTTATTTGCGTGGGACAGGGGGCTACGAGCAGTACTTC. Protein sequence: CASSYLRGTGGYEQYF.

This clonotype was detected ten times or more. The chain employs TRBV7-8 and TRBJ2-2; D remains ambiguous. Germline V gives CDR1 SGHVS, CDR2 FQNEAQ. With 1 base removed from V and 7 bases from J, the gap between germline ends came to 4 bases. The CDR3 totals 12 residues. CDR3 residues: CASSLVLGELFF. CDR3 bases: TGTGCCAGCAGCTTAGTCCTCGGGGAGCTGTTTTTT.